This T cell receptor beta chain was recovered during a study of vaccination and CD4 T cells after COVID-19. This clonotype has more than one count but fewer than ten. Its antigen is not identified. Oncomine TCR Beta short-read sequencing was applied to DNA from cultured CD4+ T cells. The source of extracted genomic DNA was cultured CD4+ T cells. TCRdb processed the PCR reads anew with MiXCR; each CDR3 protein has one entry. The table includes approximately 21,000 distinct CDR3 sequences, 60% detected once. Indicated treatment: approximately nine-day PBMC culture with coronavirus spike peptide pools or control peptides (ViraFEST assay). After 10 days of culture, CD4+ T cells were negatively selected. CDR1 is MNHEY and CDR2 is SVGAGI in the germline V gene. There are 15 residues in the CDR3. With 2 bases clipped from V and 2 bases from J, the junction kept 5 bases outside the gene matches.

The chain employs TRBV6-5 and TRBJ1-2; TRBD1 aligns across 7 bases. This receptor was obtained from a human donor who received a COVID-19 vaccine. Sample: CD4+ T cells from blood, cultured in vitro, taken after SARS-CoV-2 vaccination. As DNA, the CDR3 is TGTGCCAGCAGTTACGGGGCAGGGGGAAACTATGGCTACACCTTC. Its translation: CASSYGAGGNYGYTF.